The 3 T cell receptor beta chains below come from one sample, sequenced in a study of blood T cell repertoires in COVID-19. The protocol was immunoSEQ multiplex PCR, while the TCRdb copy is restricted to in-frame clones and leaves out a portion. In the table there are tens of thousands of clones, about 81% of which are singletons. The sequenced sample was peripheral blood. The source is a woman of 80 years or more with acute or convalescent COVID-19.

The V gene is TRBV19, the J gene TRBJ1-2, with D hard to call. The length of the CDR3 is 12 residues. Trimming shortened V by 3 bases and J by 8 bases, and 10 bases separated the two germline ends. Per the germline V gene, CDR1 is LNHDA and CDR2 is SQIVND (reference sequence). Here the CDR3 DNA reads TGTGCCAGTAGTATCGTCCTCGGGGGCTACACCTTC. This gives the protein CASSIVLGGYTF.

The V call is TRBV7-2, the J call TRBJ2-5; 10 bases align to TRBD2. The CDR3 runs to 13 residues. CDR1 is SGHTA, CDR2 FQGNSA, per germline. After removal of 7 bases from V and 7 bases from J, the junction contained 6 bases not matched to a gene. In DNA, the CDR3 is TGTGCCAGCACCACCTTAGCGGGGGGGACCCAGTACTTC. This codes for CASTTLAGGTQYF.

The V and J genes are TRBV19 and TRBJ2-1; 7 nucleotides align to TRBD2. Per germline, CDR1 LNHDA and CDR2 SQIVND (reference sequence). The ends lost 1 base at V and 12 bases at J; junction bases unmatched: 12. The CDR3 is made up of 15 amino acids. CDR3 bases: TGTGCCAGTAGTATAGGCCTAGCGGCTCACGTGGTGCAGTTCTTC. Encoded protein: CASSIGLAAHVVQFF.